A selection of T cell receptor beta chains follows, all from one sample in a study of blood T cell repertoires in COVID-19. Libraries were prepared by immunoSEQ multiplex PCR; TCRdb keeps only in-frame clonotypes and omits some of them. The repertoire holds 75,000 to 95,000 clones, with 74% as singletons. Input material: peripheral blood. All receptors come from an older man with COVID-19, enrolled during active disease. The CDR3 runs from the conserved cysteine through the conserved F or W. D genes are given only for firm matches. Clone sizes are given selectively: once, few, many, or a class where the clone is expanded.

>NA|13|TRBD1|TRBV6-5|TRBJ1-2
TGTGCCAGCAGTCACCCCGGGACAGGGTTCTACACCTTC
CASSHPGTGFYTF
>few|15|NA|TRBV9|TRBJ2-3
TGTGCCAGCAGTGCTAAACAGGGTTCGACAGATACGCAGTATTTT
CASSAKQGSTDTQYF
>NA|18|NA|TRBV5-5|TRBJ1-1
TGTGCCAGCAGCTTGGGGGGCGCAGGGGCTCCCAGGGACACTGAAGCTTTCTTT
CASSLGGAGAPRDTEAFF
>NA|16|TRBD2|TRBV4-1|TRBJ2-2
TGCGCCAGCAGCCAAGGGCTAGCGGGATTAGGGGGGGAGCTGTTTTTT
CASSQGLAGLGGELFF
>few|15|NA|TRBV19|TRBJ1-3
TGTGCCAGTAGTTTGACAGGCCGCCCTGGAAACACCATATATTTT
CASSLTGRPGNTIYF
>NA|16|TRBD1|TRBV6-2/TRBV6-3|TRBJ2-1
TGTGCCAGCAACCCGATGGGGACAGCTCCCAAAAATGAGCAGTTCTTC
CASNPMGTAPKNEQFF
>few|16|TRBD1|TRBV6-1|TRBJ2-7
TGTGCCAGCAGTGAACGGGGGAGACAGGGGGCCTACGAGCAGTACTTC
CASSERGRQGAYEQYF
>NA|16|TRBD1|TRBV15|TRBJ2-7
TGTGCCACCAGCAGAGGGTCCGGGACAGAATCCTACGAGCAGTACTTC
CATSRGSGTESYEQYF
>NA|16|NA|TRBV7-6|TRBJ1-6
TGTGCCAGCAGCTTACGGGACACAGCTTGGAATTCACCCCTCCACTTT
CASSLRDTAWNSPLHF
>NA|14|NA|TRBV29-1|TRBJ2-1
TGCAGCGTTGAACGGTCCCCCCCCAAAGATGAGCAGTTCTTC
CSVERSPPKDEQFF
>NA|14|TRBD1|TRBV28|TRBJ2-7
TGTGCCAGCAGGGGGGACAGGGGGAACTACGAGCAGTACTTC
CASRGDRGNYEQYF
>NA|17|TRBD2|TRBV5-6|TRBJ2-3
TGTGCCAGCAGCTTGCAAAGAGCGGGAAGTTATGGAGATACGCAGTATTTT
CASSLQRAGSYGDTQYF
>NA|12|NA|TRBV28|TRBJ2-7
TGTGCCAGCAGTCCAGGGGAACTCAAGCAGTACTTC
CASSPGELKQYF
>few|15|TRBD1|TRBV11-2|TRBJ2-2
TGTGCCAGCAGCCCGTGGACAGGGAACACCGGGGAGCTGTTTTTT
CASSPWTGNTGELFF
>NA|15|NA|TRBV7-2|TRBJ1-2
TGTGCCAGCAGCCCCACGGCAGGGGCTGGGTATGGCTACACCTTC
CASSPTAGAGYGYTF
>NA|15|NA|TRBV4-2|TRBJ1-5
TGTGCCAGCAGCCAAGAAAAACAGGCAGTACTGCCCCAGCATTTT
CASSQEKQAVLPQHF
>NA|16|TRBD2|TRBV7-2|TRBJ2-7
TGTGCCAGCAGCTTAGTCGCTAGCGGGAGCTCCTACGAGCAGTACTTC
CASSLVASGSSYEQYF
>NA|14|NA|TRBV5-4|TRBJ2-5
TGTGCCAGCAGCCTAAGCTTAAGGGGAGAGACCCAGTACTTC
CASSLSLRGETQYF
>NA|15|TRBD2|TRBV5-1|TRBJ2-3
TGCGCCAGCAGCTTGTGGACTAGCGGGTCAGATACGCAGTATTTT
CASSLWTSGSDTQYF
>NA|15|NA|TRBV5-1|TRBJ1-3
TGCGCCAGCAGCTGGGGGGGTGAAACTGGAAACACCATATATTTT
CASSWGGETGNTIYF